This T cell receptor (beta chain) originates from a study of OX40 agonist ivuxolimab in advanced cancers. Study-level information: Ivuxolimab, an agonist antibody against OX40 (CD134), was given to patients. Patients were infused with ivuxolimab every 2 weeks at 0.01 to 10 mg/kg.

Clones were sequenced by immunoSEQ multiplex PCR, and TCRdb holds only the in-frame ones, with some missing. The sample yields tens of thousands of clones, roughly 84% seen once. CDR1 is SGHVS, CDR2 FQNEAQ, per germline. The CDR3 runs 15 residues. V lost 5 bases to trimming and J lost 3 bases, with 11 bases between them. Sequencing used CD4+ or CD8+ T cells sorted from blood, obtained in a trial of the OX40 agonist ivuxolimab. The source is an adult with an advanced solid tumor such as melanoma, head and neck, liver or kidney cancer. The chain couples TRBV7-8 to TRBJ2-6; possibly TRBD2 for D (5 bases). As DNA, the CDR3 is TGTGCCAGCAGCCAGAGGGATGGTGGGGCCAACGTCCTGACTTTC. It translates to CASSQRDGGANVLTF. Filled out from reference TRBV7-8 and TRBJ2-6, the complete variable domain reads GAGVSQSPRYKVAKRGQDVALRCDPISGHVSLFWYQQALGQGPEFLTYFQNEAQLDKSGLPSDRFFAERPEGSVSTLKIQRTQQEDSAVYLCASSQRDGGANVLTFGAGSRLTVL.